This paragraph covers one T cell receptor (beta chain) sequence. Its antigen remains unidentified. This entry belongs to a study of cytomegalovirus exposure and HLA in healthy donors. Whole-study context: For the approximately 400 genotyped donors, around 76% fell within the Caucasian-associated ancestry cluster. The study's findings and limits: Some highly shared sequence variants likely arose as a pipeline artifact. When analyzed later, a missense DCLRE1C variant was found to be linked to TCR beta V- and J-gene trimming.

The PCR used 60 Vbeta and 13 Jbeta primers. Repertoires were generated with immunoSEQ multiplex PCR, while TCRdb's copy carries only in-frame clones and drops some. The table records 150,000 to 200,000 clones, 75% of them present only once. CDR1 MNHEY and CDR2 SVGAGI come from the germline V gene. The V end lost 3 bases, the J end lost 5 bases, and 10 bases lay between the germline ends. CDR3 length equals 13 residues. The sample was PBMCs. The rearrangement uses TRBV6-5 and TRBJ2-5, with a possible D match to TRBD1 (5 bases). The sequence came from a male donor in good health and CMV-seronegative. The CDR3 is CASSYTGWETQYF. DNA for the CDR3: TGTGCCAGCAGTTATACAGGCTGGGAGACCCAGTACTTC.